The present T cell receptor (beta chain) was sequenced within a study of T cells in Graves' hyperthyroidism and ophthalmopathy. V dropped 0 bases and J dropped 6 bases, with 7 bases sitting between them. The CDR3 loop spans 13 amino acids. Germline lookup yields CDR1 SGHTA and CDR2 FQGNSA. The CDR3 regions of TCR beta were amplified from RNA transcripts. Carried out on the TCR CDR3, a first-round RT-PCR used the HTBI primer set. MiXCR, run by TCRdb on the multiplex PCR reads, gives a single entry per CDR3 protein. This sample has a few hundred thousand distinct CDR3 sequences, with roughly 14% found just once. This clonotype was counted at least ten times.

This rearrangement joins TRBV7-2 to TRBJ2-3; maybe TRBD2 (5 bases). The sample was blood. The clonotype was recovered from a man aged 30 to 45 with Graves' hyperthyroidism that later progressed to Graves' ophthalmopathy. CDR3 protein: CASSLAGKDTQYF. In DNA, the CDR3 is TGTGCCAGCAGCTTAGCCGGGAAGGATACGCAGTATTTT.